What follows describes a single TCR beta chain. Its target is unknown. This sample was included in a study of T cell responses to AZD1222 COVID-19 vaccine. TCRdb's copy holds only in-frame clones and misses some; the assay was immunoSEQ multiplex PCR. The sample has 130,000 to 150,000 clones; about 91% are singletons. V lost 0 bases and J lost 1, with 22 bases in between. Germline V gene sequence: CDR1 SGHDN, CDR2 FVKESK. This CDR3 region has 19 residues. Study outcomes and limitations: Repertoires were obtained only post-peak T cell response.

This specimen consisted of peripheral blood, obtained on day 0 of AZD1222 vaccination. This chain uses TRBV14 with TRBJ2-7; D is unclear. This sequence originates from an adult in good health. CDR3 region: CASSQDASVVSINSYEQYF. CDR3 sequence (DNA): TGTGCCAGCAGCCAAGATGCTTCGGTTGTGTCTATCAATTCCTACGAGCAGTACTTC. Complete variable domain (other parts from reference TRBV14 and TRBJ2-7): EAGVTQFPSHSVIEKGQTVTLRCDPISGHDNLYWYRRVMGKEIKFLLHFVKESKQDESGMPNNRFLAERTGGTYSTLKVQPAELEDSGVYFCASSQDASVVSINSYEQYFGPGTRLTVT.